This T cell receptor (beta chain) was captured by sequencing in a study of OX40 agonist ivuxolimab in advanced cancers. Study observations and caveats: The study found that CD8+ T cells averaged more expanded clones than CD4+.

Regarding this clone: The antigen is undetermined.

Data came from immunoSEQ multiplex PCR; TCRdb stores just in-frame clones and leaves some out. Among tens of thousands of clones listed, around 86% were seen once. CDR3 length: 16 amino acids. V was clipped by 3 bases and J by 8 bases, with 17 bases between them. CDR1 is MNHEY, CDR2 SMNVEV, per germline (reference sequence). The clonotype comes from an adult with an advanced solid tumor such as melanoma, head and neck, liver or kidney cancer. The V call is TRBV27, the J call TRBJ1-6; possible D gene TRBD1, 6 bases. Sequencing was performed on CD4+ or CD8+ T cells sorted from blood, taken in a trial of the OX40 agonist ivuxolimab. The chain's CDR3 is CASSFARGRGDSPLHF. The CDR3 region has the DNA TGTGCCAGCAGTTTCGCGCGGGGCAGGGGTGATTCACCCCTCCACTTT.